These T cell receptor beta chains were read from a single sample in a study of metastatic and nonmetastatic thyroid tumors. TCRdb re-called clones via MiXCR from the PCR reads. The table includes around 26,000 clones, roughly 12% detected once. The sample consisted of blood. All receptors come from a female donor with papillary thyroid cancer or a benign thyroid nodule (not recorded which). Some clones in this sample may be carry-over from other donors' samples. The CDR3 runs from the conserved cysteine through the conserved F or W. The D gene is left open where the match is weak. Clone size, where shown, is once, few, many, or a class for clones that have expanded.

v_call: TRBV28; clone_size: many; d_call: TRBD1; j_call: TRBJ2-7; cdr3_nt: TGTGCCAGCATCAGCGCGGGACAGGGAACAGCCTACGAGCAGTACTTC; cdr3_aa: CASISAGQGTAYEQYF
v_call: TRBV12-3/TRBV12-4; clone_size: many; d_call: TRBD2; j_call: TRBJ2-7; cdr3_nt: TGTGCCAGCAGTTTGGGGACGCGGGGGGGATCCTACGAGCAGTACTTC; cdr3_aa: CASSLGTRGGSYEQYF
v_call: TRBV28; clone_size: many; d_call: .; j_call: TRBJ2-7; cdr3_nt: TGTGCCAGCAGTTTTGAGGTGAATGACGCTTCCTACGAGCAGTACTTC; cdr3_aa: CASSFEVNDASYEQYF
v_call: TRBV19; clone_size: many; d_call: .; j_call: TRBJ1-2; cdr3_nt: TGTGCCAGTAGCCAAAGACAGAGGGACTATGGCTACACCTTC; cdr3_aa: CASSQRQRDYGYTF
v_call: TRBV18; clone_size: .; d_call: TRBD1; j_call: TRBJ1-2; cdr3_nt: TGTGCCAGCTCACCGGTAGGGACAGGCTATGGCTACACCTTC; cdr3_aa: CASSPVGTGYGYTF
v_call: TRBV7-9; clone_size: many; d_call: .; j_call: TRBJ2-1; cdr3_nt: TGTGCCAGCACCTCCGTCGGTGAGCAGTTCTTC; cdr3_aa: CASTSVGEQFF
v_call: TRBV5-1; clone_size: many; d_call: .; j_call: TRBJ1-1; cdr3_nt: TGCGCCAGCAGCTTGAATATGGGGAACACTGAAGCTTTCTTT; cdr3_aa: CASSLNMGNTEAFF
v_call: TRBV20-1; clone_size: many; d_call: .; j_call: TRBJ1-2; cdr3_nt: TGCAGTGCTAGAGTACCGAGGACAGATGGCTACACCTTC; cdr3_aa: CSARVPRTDGYTF
v_call: TRBV4-1; clone_size: many; d_call: .; j_call: TRBJ1-2; cdr3_nt: TGCGCCAGCAGTTCGCCGGGAGTCACCTATGGCTACACCTTC; cdr3_aa: CASSSPGVTYGYTF
v_call: TRBV10-1; clone_size: many; d_call: .; j_call: TRBJ2-5; cdr3_nt: TGCGCCAGCAGTGTGGACAGACAAGAGACCCAGTACTTC; cdr3_aa: CASSVDRQETQYF
v_call: TRBV20-1; clone_size: many; d_call: .; j_call: TRBJ2-3; cdr3_nt: TGCAGTGCTAGACTGGAGGGCGGTACGCAGTATTTT; cdr3_aa: CSARLEGGTQYF
v_call: TRBV19; clone_size: many; d_call: .; j_call: TRBJ1-1; cdr3_nt: TGTGCCAGTAGTTCCGGGAACCCTGGCCGTACTGAAGCTTTCTTT; cdr3_aa: CASSSGNPGRTEAFF
v_call: TRBV6-6; clone_size: .; d_call: .; j_call: TRBJ2-1; cdr3_nt: TGTGCCAGCAGTTACCAGGGCGCCTACAATGAGCAGTTCTTC; cdr3_aa: CASSYQGAYNEQFF
v_call: TRBV6-1; clone_size: few; d_call: .; j_call: TRBJ1-6; cdr3_nt: TGTGCCAGCAGTGACAGGGGCGAAAATTCACCCCTCCACTTT; cdr3_aa: CASSDRGENSPLHF
v_call: TRBV10-1; clone_size: many; d_call: TRBD1; j_call: TRBJ2-7; cdr3_nt: TGCGCCAGCAGCGCCCTTACCGGGACAGGAACCTACGAGCAGTACTTC; cdr3_aa: CASSALTGTGTYEQYF
v_call: TRBV4-1; clone_size: many; d_call: TRBD1; j_call: TRBJ1-3; cdr3_nt: TGCGCCAGCAGCCAATTCACAGGGGCAGCGGGAAACACCATATATTTT; cdr3_aa: CASSQFTGAAGNTIYF
v_call: TRBV5-1; clone_size: many; d_call: .; j_call: TRBJ1-1; cdr3_nt: TGCGCCAGCAGCGGGATACGGACGTCCAACACTGAAGCTTTCTTT; cdr3_aa: CASSGIRTSNTEAFF
v_call: TRBV5-1; clone_size: many; d_call: .; j_call: TRBJ2-6; cdr3_nt: TGCGCCAGCAGCTTGGATCCGGCTAGCATTTCTGGGGCCAACGTCCTGACTTTC; cdr3_aa: CASSLDPASISGANVLTF
v_call: TRBV4-1; clone_size: many; d_call: .; j_call: TRBJ1-1; cdr3_nt: TGCGCCAGCAGCGAGGTAGGATCCAACACTGAAGCTTTCTTT; cdr3_aa: CASSEVGSNTEAFF
v_call: TRBV20-1; clone_size: .; d_call: TRBD1; j_call: TRBJ1-4; cdr3_nt: TGCAGTGCTAGAGATCTGGCAGGGGGGACTAATGAAAAACTGTTTTTT; cdr3_aa: CSARDLAGGTNEKLFF
v_call: TRBV19; clone_size: .; d_call: TRBD1; j_call: TRBJ2-3; cdr3_nt: TGTGCCAGTAAGGGGGCCCCTAGCACAGATACGCAGTATTTT; cdr3_aa: CASKGAPSTDTQYF
v_call: TRBV4-1; clone_size: many; d_call: .; j_call: TRBJ2-1; cdr3_nt: TGCGCCAGCAGCCTGCTGGCTAATTCATACAATGAGCAGTTCTTC; cdr3_aa: CASSLLANSYNEQFF
v_call: TRBV4-1; clone_size: many; d_call: TRBD1; j_call: TRBJ2-3; cdr3_nt: TGCGCCAGCAGCCAAGCGACAGGGATTGCAGATACGCAGTATTTT; cdr3_aa: CASSQATGIADTQYF
v_call: TRBV6-2/TRBV6-3; clone_size: .; d_call: .; j_call: TRBJ2-3; cdr3_nt: TGTGCCAGCAGTTCTCAGGGACGGGACACATATACGCAGTATTTT; cdr3_aa: CASSSQGRDTYTQYF
v_call: TRBV28; clone_size: many; d_call: .; j_call: TRBJ2-2; cdr3_nt: TGTGCCAGCTTGTGGAAGAACACCGGGGAGCTGTTTTTT; cdr3_aa: CASLWKNTGELFF
v_call: TRBV4-1; clone_size: many; d_call: .; j_call: TRBJ2-7; cdr3_nt: TGCGCCAGCAGCCCCTACGGGACCCAGATGGGGGAGCAGTACTTC; cdr3_aa: CASSPYGTQMGEQYF
v_call: TRBV6-2/TRBV6-3; clone_size: few; d_call: TRBD2; j_call: TRBJ2-7; cdr3_nt: TGTGCCAGCAGTCCTACAGGGGTAATGCCTAGCGGGAGCTACGAGCAGTACTTC; cdr3_aa: CASSPTGVMPSGSYEQYF
v_call: TRBV4-1; clone_size: many; d_call: TRBD2; j_call: TRBJ2-1; cdr3_nt: TGCGCCAGCAGCCAAGTACTAGCGGGGTACTACAATGAGCAGTTCTTC; cdr3_aa: CASSQVLAGYYNEQFF
v_call: TRBV28; clone_size: few; d_call: .; j_call: TRBJ1-5; cdr3_nt: TGTGCCAACAGTTCGGGGATGGAGGGCAATCAGCCCCAACATTTT; cdr3_aa: CANSSGMEGNQPQHF
v_call: TRBV18; clone_size: .; d_call: .; j_call: TRBJ1-6; cdr3_nt: TGTGCCAGCTCACTTAACAGGGATTCACCCCTCCACTTT; cdr3_aa: CASSLNRDSPLHF